Following are 20 T cell receptor beta chains from one sample sequenced in a study of shared T cell receptors in the human thymus. Generated by immunoSEQ multiplex PCR, the TCRdb table keeps only in-frame clones and is missing some. The sample consists of about 540,000 clones, about four fifths of them appearing once. This sample was also put to use in a study of human thymus T cells.

The sample taken for sequencing was thymocytes. The receptors shown here come from a boy under two years old with a congenital heart defect.

J is TRBJ2-2 and V is TRBV9; TRBD2 might be the D (6 bases). The CDR3 spans 14 residues. Per the germline V gene, CDR1 is SGDLS and CDR2 is YYNGEE. V lost 0 bases, J lost 6 bases, and 9 bases lay in between. The CDR3 DNA is TGTGCCAGCAGCGTAGGACTAGATGCCGGGGAGCTGTTTTTT. Protein sequence: CASSVGLDAGELFF.

The chain is built from TRBV18 and TRBJ2-7, with 7 bases aligning to TRBD2. V was pared by 3 bases and J by 3 bases, with 5 bases of the junction left unmatched. The CDR3 has 14 residues. Germline V gene sequence: CDR1 KGHSH, CDR2 LQKENI. Here the CDR3 reads CASSPGRASYEQYF. The CDR3 DNA reads TGTGCCAGCTCACCGGGGAGGGCGAGCTACGAGCAGTACTTC. Combining the CDR3 with reference TRBV18 and TRBJ2-7 gives the whole variable domain NAGVMQNPRHLVRRRGQEARLRCSPMKGHSHVYWYRQLPEEGLKFMVYLQKENIIDESGMPKERFSAEFPKEGPSILRIQQVVRGDSAAYFCASSPGRASYEQYFGPGTRLTVT.

This rearrangement joins TRBV6-1 to TRBJ2-1, with D possibly matching TRBD2 (5 bases). CDR1 is MNHNS, CDR2 SASEGT, per germline. V was shortened by 10 bases and J by 3 bases, with 16 bases between the two germline ends. This CDR3 region has 14 residues. Written as DNA, the CDR3 is TGTGCCACCTCTGGGAGTGTCGACTACAATGAGCAGTTCTTC. Translating gives CATSGSVDYNEQFF.

This chain connects TRBV7-2 to TRBJ2-1; TRBD1 matches 8 bases. This CDR3 contains 15 residues. CDR1 is SGHTA, CDR2 FQGNSA, per germline. The junction had 7 bases not matched to a gene; V was cut back by 1 base and J by 8 bases. The CDR3 region is CASSLDPGGRDEQFF. In DNA form, the CDR3 reads TGTGCCAGCAGCTTAGATCCAGGGGGCAGGGATGAGCAGTTCTTC.

This clone was seen only once. V and J are TRBV5-6 and TRBJ2-4; possible D gene TRBD2, 5 bases. The CDR3 covers 14 residues. The germline gives CDR1 SGHDT, CDR2 YYEEEE. V lost 2 bases to trimming and J lost 2 bases, with 8 bases between them. CDR3 amino acids: CASSFHGTKNIQYF. The CDR3 DNA is TGTGCCAGCAGCTTCCACGGGACCAAAAACATTCAGTACTTC.

The chain links TRBV14 to TRBJ2-7; 8 nucleotides line up with TRBD2. The germline gives CDR1 SGHDN, CDR2 FVKESK. The junction had 13 bases not matched to a gene; V was cut back by 0 bases and J by 3 bases. The CDR3 has 18 residues. In nucleotides, the CDR3 is TGTGCCAGCAGCCAAGAGGGAACTAGCGGAGGGGAAATCTACGAGCAGTACTTC. Encoded protein: CASSQEGTSGGEIYEQYF.

The chain employs TRBV30 and TRBJ2-1; possible D gene TRBD1, 6 bases. Germline CDR1 and CDR2: GTSNPN and SVGIG (reference sequence). Trimming took off 3 bases at V and 12 bases at J, with 18 bases between the two ends. This CDR3 has 13 residues. Written as DNA, the CDR3 is TGTGCCTGGAGGGTCAACAGGGATAGGGGGCAGTTCTTC. Translated: CAWRVNRDRGQFF.

The chain recombines TRBV10-3 with TRBJ2-3, with D perhaps TRBD1 (6 bases). Germline V gene sequence: CDR1 ENHRY, CDR2 SYGVKD. CDR3 length: 13 amino acids. V lost 11 bases and J lost 0, with 12 bases in between. The CDR3 loop is CASGQPSTDTQYF. As DNA, the CDR3 is TGTGCCTCCGGACAGCCTAGCACAGATACGCAGTATTTT.

This clone was counted a few times. The J gene is TRBJ2-7, the V gene TRBV4-1, with no clear D. In germline, CDR1 is MGHRA, CDR2 YSYEKL. This CDR3 comprises 14 residues. Trimming took 4 bases from V and 0 from J, leaving 10 bases between them. The CDR3 bases are TGCGCCAGCAGCCCGATGTGGGCCTCCTACGAGCAGTACTTC. Its translation: CASSPMWASYEQYF.

The rearrangement joins TRBV25-1 to TRBJ2-3; 9 bases agree with TRBD1. Losses at the gene ends were 6 bases for V and 3 bases for J; bases not matched to a gene: 10. There are 16 residues in the CDR3. Germline lookup yields CDR1 MGHDK and CDR2 SYGVNS. The CDR3 sequence: CASRGRPGQGTDTQYF. CDR3 DNA sequence: TGTGCCAGCAGAGGTCGCCCGGGACAGGGAACAGATACGCAGTATTTT.

This CDR3 is CSVFLWTVEKAETQYF. The CDR3 DNA is TGCAGCGTTTTCTTGTGGACAGTGGAAAAAGCGGAGACCCAGTACTTC. The chain recombines TRBV29-1 with TRBJ2-5; D might be TRBD1 (6 bases). V lost 5 bases and J lost 5, with 24 bases in between. CDR3 size: 16 residues. Looked up from germline, CDR1 is SQVTM and CDR2 is ANQGSEA.

The chain recombines TRBV14 with TRBJ2-1, with D perhaps matching TRBD1 (6 bases). The CDR3 totals 15 residues. Germline values: CDR1 SGHDN, CDR2 FVKESK. V gave up 1 base and J gave up 6 bases, with 13 bases separating them. The CDR3 region has the DNA TGTGCCAGCAGCCAAGGGGGGCGTGGGGGCAATGAGCAGTTCTTC. Protein sequence: CASSQGGRGGNEQFF. Variable domain in full (rest from reference TRBV14 and TRBJ2-1): EAGVTQFPSHSVIEKGQTVTLRCDPISGHDNLYWYRRVMGKEIKFLLHFVKESKQDESGMPNNRFLAERTGGTYSTLKVQPAELEDSGVYFCASSQGGRGGNEQFFGPGTRLTVL.

This clone has more than one count but fewer than ten. The chain couples TRBV5-6 to TRBJ1-1; tentative D call: TRBD1 (5 bases). Germline loops: CDR1 SGHDT, CDR2 YYEEEE. V lost 2 bases and J 0 bases, leaving 17 bases between the germline ends. The CDR3 covers 17 residues. The CDR3 here is CASSFSGGGTMNTEAFF. The CDR3 DNA follows: TGTGCCAGCAGCTTTAGCGGGGGGGGAACGATGAACACTGAAGCTTTCTTT.

The chain combines TRBV5-4 with TRBJ1-2, with 7 bases lining up with TRBD1. This CDR3 contains 15 residues. CDR1 and CDR2 from the germline V gene are SGHNT and YYREEE (reference sequence). The V and J ends lost 0 bases and 3 bases, in that order; junction bases with no gene match: 5. The CDR3 DNA is TGTGCCAGCAGCTTGGAGGGGCAGGGGGACTATGGCTACACCTTC. Translated, it gives CASSLEGQGDYGYTF. The entire variable domain, with the rest obtained from reference TRBV5-4 and TRBJ1-2, is as follows: ETGVTQSPTHLIKTRGQQVTLRCSSQSGHNTVSWYQQALGQGPQFIFQYYREEENGRGNFPPRFSGLQFPNYSSELNVNALELDDSALYLCASSLEGQGDYGYTFGSGTRLTVV.

The chain employs TRBV27 and TRBJ2-3; 7 nucleotides align to TRBD2. Germline V gene sequence: CDR1 MNHEY, CDR2 SMNVEV (reference sequence). The CDR3 is made up of 16 amino acids. Unmatched junction bases numbered 8, after V lost 5 bases and J lost 0 bases. CDR3 coding DNA: TGTGCCAGCAGTCCAAGGCGGGGGACTAGCACAGATACGCAGTATTTT. Translation: CASSPRRGTSTDTQYF.

The chain recombines TRBV27 with TRBJ1-5, with 8 bases matching TRBD1. The CDR3 runs 15 residues. Looked up from germline, CDR1 is MNHEY and CDR2 is SMNVEV (reference sequence). The V and J ends lost 2 bases and 5 bases, in that order; junction bases with no gene match: 5. CDR3 region: CASSLLNRGDQPQHF. The CDR3 bases are TGTGCCAGCAGTTTACTCAACAGGGGGGATCAGCCCCAGCATTTT.

Details on this clone: An end of the junction does not agree with germline; a read error may underlie this. This chain joins TRBV7-2 and TRBJ1-4, with a possible D match to TRBD1 (5 bases). Looked up from germline, CDR1 is SGHTA and CDR2 is FQGNSA. The CDR3 runs 14 residues. CDR3 coding DNA: TGTGCCAGCAGCTTATCCCCCTCGGGGGGAGGTTTGGTTTTT. It is translated as CASSLSPSGGGLVF.

The chain is built from TRBV21-1 and TRBJ2-2; the table's D call, TRBD1, was not checked against the DNA. TRBV21-1 is a recognized pseudogene. CDR3 length equals 16 residues. In DNA form, the CDR3 reads TGTGCCAGCAGCAATAGGGCGACAGGGGAGCACGGGGAGCTGTTTTTT. It translates to CASSNRATGEHGELFF.

V is TRBV28 and J is TRBJ1-2, with a tentative D call TRBD1 (6 bases). This CDR3 spans 15 amino acids. V lost 6 bases and J 4 bases, leaving 18 bases between the germline ends. The germline V gene encodes CDR1 MDHEN and CDR2 SYDVKM. Written as DNA, the CDR3 is TGTGCCAGCAGACAGGACAGAGAGGGGTCCTATGGCTACACCTTC. This sequence encodes CASRQDREGSYGYTF.

The table lists this clone with a few counts. This chain connects TRBV12-5 to TRBJ2-3; 10 positions agree with TRBD2. The CDR3 runs 14 residues. With 5 bases clipped from V and 5 bases from J, the junction kept 4 bases outside the gene matches. Germline CDR1 reads LGHNT; CDR2 reads FRNRAP. Here the CDR3 reads CASGPRTSGDTQYF. CDR3 DNA sequence: TGTGCTAGTGGTCCGCGGACTAGCGGAGATACGCAGTATTTT.